This T cell receptor (beta chain) was captured in a study of cytomegalovirus exposure and HLA in healthy donors. Study results and limitations: The majority of CMV-associated TCR beta chains were reported as apparently HLA-restricted in a later analysis. In a later analysis, specific HLA alleles were associated with about 18,000 TCR beta sequences at a 0.05 false discovery rate.

The PCR was carried out with 60 Vbeta primers and 13 Jbeta primers. Data came from immunoSEQ multiplex PCR; TCRdb stores just in-frame clones and leaves some out. The table lists some 150,000 clones, about 76% of them singletons. Trimming took 5 bases from V and 0 from J, leaving 11 bases between them. The V gene's germline CDR1 is LGHNT and CDR2 FRNRAP. The CDR3 runs to 15 residues. To note about this clone: The antigen is unknown.

Sequenced input: PBMCs. The receptor's source is a human donor in good health. The chain couples TRBV12-5 to TRBJ2-1, with D perhaps TRBD2 (5 bases). The CDR3 spells CASGRGLSSYNEQFF. DNA for the CDR3: TGTGCTAGTGGTCGCGGACTTAGCTCCTACAATGAGCAGTTCTTC. Variable domain in full (rest from reference TRBV12-5 and TRBJ2-1): DARVTQTPRHKVTEMGQEVTMRCQPILGHNTVFWYRQTMMQGLELLAYFRNRAPLDDSGMPKDRFSAEMPDATLATLKIQPSEPRDSAVYFCASGRGLSSYNEQFFGPGTRLTVL.